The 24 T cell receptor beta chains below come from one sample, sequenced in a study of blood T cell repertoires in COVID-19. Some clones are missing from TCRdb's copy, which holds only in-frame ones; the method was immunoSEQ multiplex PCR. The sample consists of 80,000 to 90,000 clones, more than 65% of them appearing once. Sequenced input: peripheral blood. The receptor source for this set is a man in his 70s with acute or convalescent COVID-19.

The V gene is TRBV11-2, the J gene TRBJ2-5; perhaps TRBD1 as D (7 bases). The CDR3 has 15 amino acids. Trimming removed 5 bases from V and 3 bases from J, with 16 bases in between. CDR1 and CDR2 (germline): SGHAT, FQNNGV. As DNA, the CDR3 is TGTGCCAGCAGCCGCGGGGACAGAGACGAAGAGACCCAGTACTTC. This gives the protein CASSRGDRDEETQYF.

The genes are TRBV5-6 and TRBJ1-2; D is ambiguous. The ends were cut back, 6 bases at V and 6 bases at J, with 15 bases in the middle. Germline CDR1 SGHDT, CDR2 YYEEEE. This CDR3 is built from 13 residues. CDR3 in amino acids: CASTSSGEHGYTF. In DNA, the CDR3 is TGTGCCAGCACCTCCAGTGGGGAGCATGGCTACACCTTC.

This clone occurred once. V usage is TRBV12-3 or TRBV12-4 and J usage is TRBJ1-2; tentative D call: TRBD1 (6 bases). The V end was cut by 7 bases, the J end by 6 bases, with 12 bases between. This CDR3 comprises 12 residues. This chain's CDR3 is CASTQGGDGYTF. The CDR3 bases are TGTGCCAGCACCCAAGGGGGAGATGGCTACACCTTC.

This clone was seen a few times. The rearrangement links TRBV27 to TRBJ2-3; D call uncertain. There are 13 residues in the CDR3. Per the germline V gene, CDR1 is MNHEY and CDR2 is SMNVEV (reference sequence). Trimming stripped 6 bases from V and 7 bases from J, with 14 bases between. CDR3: CASSQTTGHTQYF. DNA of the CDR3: TGTGCCAGCAGCCAGACCACGGGTCATACGCAGTATTTT.

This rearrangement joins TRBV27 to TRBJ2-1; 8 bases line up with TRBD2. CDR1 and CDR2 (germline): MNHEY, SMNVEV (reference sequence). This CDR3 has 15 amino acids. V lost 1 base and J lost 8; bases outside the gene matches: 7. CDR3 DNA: TGTGCCAGCAGTTTATTAGGGCGGGGGGTGGATGAGCAGTTCTTC. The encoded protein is CASSLLGRGVDEQFF.

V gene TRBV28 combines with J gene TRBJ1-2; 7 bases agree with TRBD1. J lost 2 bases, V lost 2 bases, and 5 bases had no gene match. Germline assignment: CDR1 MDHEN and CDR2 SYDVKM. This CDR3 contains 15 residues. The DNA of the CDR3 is TGTGCCAGCAGTTTAAGGGCAGGGGGGAACTATGGCTACACCTTC. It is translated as CASSLRAGGNYGYTF.

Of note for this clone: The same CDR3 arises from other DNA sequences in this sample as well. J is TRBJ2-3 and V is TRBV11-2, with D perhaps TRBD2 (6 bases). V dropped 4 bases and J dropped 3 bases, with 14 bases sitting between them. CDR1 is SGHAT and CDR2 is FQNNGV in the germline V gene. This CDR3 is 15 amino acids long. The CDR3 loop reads CASSSGTGGTDTQYF. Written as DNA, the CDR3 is TGTGCCAGCAGCTCAGGGACTGGCGGGACAGATACGCAGTATTTT.

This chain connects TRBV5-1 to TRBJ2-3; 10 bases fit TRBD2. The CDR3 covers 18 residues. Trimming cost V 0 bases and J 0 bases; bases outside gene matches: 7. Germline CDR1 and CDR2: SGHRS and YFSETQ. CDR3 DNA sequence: TGCGCCAGCAGCTTGGAAGCGGGGGGGCTATCTAGCACAGATACGCAGTATTTT. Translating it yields CASSLEAGGLSSTDTQYF.

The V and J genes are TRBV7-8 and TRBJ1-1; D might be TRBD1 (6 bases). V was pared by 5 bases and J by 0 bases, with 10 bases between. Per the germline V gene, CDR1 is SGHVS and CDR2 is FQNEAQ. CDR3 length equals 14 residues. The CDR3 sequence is CASSPQGVNTEAFF. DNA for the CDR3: TGTGCCAGCAGCCCACAGGGTGTGAACACTGAAGCTTTCTTT. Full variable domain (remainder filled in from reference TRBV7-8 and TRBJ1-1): GAGVSQSPRYKVAKRGQDVALRCDPISGHVSLFWYQQALGQGPEFLTYFQNEAQLDKSGLPSDRFFAERPEGSVSTLKIQRTQQEDSAVYLCASSPQGVNTEAFFGQGTRLTVV.

The DNA of the CDR3 is TGTGCCAGCAGAGACCGGGACAGCTCTGGAAACACCATATATTTT. Translation: CASRDRDSSGNTIYF. The J gene is TRBJ1-3, the V gene TRBV11-2, with TRBD1 matching 7 bases. Germline-derived CDR1 and CDR2 are SGHAT and FQNNGV. CDR3 size: 15 residues. Unmatched junction bases numbered 5, after V lost 6 bases and J lost 0 bases.

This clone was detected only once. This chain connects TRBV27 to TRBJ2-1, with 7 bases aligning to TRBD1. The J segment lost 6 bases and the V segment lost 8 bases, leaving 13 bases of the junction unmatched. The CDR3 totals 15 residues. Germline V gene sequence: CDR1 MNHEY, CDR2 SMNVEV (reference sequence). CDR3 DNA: TGTGCCAGCCGACCATTAGGGGGCTGGGGCAATGAGCAGTTCTTC. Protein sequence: CASRPLGGWGNEQFF.

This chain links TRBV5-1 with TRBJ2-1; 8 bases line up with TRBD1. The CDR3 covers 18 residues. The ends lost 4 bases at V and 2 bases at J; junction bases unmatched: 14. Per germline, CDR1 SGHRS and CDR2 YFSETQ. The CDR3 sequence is CASSPRTLGQGTYNEQFF. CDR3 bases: TGCGCCAGCAGCCCCAGAACCCTTGGACAGGGTACCTACAATGAGCAGTTCTTC.

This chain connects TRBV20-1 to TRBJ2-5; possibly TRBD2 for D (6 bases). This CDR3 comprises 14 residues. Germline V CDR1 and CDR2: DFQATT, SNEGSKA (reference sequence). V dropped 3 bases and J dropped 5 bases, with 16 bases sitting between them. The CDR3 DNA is TGCAGTGCTAGTATCGTCGGGGGAGCGGAGACCCAGTACTTC. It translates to CSASIVGGAETQYF.

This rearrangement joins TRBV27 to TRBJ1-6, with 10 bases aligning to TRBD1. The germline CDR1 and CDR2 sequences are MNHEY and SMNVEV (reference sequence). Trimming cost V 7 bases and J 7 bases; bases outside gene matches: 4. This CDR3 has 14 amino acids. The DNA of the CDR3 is TGTGCCAGCATGACAGGGGGCCGCAATTCACCCCTCCACTTT. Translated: CASMTGGRNSPLHF.

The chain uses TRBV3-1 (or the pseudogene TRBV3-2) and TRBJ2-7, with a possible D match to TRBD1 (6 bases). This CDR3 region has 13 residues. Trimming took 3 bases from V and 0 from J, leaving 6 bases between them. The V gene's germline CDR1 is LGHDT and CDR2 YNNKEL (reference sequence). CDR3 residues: CASSQGASYEQYF. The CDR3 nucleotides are TGTGCCAGCAGCCAGGGGGCCTCCTACGAGCAGTACTTC.

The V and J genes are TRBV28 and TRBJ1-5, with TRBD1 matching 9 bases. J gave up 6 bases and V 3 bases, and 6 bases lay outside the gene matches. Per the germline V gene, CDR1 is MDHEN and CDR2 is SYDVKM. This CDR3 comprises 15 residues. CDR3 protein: CASSFETGGGQPQHF. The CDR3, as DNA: TGTGCCAGCAGTTTTGAGACAGGGGGAGGTCAGCCCCAGCATTTT. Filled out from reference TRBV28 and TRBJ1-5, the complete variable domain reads DVKVTQSSRYLVKRTGEKVFLECVQDMDHENMFWYRQDPGLGLRLIYFSYDVKMKEKGDIPEGYSVSREKKERFSLILESASTNQTSMYLCASSFETGGGQPQHFGDGTRLSIL.

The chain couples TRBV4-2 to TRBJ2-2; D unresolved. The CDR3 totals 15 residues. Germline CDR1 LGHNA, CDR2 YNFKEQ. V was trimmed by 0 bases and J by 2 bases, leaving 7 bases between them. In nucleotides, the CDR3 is TGTGCCAGCAGCCAAGAGTTTAGTAACACCGGGGAGCTGTTTTTT. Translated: CASSQEFSNTGELFF.

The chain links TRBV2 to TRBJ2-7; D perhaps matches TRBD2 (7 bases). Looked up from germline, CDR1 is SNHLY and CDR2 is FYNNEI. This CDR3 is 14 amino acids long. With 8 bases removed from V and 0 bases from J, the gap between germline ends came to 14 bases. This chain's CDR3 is CASGGALSSYEQYF. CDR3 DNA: TGTGCCAGCGGGGGGGCGCTTAGCTCCTACGAGCAGTACTTC.

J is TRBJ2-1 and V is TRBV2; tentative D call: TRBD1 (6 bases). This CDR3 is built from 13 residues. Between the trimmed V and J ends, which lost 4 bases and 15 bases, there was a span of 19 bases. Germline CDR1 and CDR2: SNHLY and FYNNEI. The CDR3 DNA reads TGTGCCAGCAGTGGAGAACAGGGCTCCGGCCGGTTCTTC. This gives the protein CASSGEQGSGRFF.

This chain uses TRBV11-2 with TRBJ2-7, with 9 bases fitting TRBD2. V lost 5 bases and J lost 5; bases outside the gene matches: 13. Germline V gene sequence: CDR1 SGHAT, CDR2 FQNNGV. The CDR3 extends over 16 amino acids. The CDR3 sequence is CASSTGAGGPAHEQYF. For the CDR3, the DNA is TGTGCCAGCAGCACAGGCGCGGGGGGGCCAGCCCACGAGCAGTACTTC.

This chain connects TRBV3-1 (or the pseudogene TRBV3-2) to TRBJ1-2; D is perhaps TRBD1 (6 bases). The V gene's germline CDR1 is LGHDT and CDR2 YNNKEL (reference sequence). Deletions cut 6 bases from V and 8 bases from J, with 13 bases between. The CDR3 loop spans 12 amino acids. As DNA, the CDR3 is TGTGCCAGCAGTAGACAGGCATCGGGCTACACCTTC. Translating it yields CASSRQASGYTF.

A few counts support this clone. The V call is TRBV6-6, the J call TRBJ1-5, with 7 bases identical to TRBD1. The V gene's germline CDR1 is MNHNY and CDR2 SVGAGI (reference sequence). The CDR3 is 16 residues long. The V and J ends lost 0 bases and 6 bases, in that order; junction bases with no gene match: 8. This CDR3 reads CASSYSSTGEAQPQHF. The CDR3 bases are TGTGCCAGCAGTTACTCAAGTACAGGGGAAGCTCAGCCCCAGCATTTT.

DNA for the CDR3: TGTGCCAGCAGCTCCCGGGGGGCGGATGGCTACACCTTC. Residues: CASSSRGADGYTF. The genes are TRBV5-5 and TRBJ1-2; tentative D call: TRBD1 (6 bases). The CDR3 has 13 amino acids. The germline V gene encodes CDR1 SGHKS and CDR2 YYEKEE (reference sequence). With 3 bases removed from V and 6 bases from J, the gap between germline ends came to 12 bases.

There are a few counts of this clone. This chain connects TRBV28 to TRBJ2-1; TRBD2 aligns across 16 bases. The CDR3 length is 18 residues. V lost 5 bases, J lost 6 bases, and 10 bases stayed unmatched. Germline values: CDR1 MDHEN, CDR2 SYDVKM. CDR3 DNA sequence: TGTGCCAGCAGTCCTCCGGGACTAGCGGGGGGGCTGAGCAATGAGCAGTTCTTC. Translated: CASSPPGLAGGLSNEQFF.